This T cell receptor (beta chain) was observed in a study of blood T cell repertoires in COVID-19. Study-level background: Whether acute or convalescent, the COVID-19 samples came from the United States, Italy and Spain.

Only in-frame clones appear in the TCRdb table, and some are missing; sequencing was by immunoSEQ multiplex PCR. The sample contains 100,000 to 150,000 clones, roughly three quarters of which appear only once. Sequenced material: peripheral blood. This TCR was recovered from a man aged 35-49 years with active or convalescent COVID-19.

CDR3 DNA: TGCGCCAGCAGCTTATCGCCAGGGGCTACCTCTGGAAACACCATATATTTT. Translating it yields CASSLSPGATSGNTIYF. The chain uses TRBV5-1 and TRBJ1-3; D might be TRBD1 (6 bases). Trimming pared 2 bases from V and 0 bases from J, leaving 15 bases between. In germline, CDR1 is SGHRS, CDR2 YFSETQ. The CDR3 loop spans 17 amino acids.